Sequencing of this T cell receptor (beta chain) was carried out in a study of CD8+CD57+ T cells in acquired aplastic anemia. The study, taken as a whole, reports: The same twenty-nine CD8+ CDR3 sequences occurred in patients and in controls.

This clonotype was picked up a small number of times. The antigen is not known. For CDR3 and TCR beta VDJ profiling, genomic DNA was the template used. Using its own MiXCR run on the reads, TCRdb lists one record per CDR3 protein. Counted here are about 200,000 distinct CDR3 sequences, 30% to 40% occurring once; the ten biggest clones make up around 1.1%. The CDR3 has 14 residues. Trimming took 1 base from V and 10 from J; bases not matched to a gene: 5. Germline values: CDR1 GTSNPN, CDR2 SVGIG (reference sequence). This chain joins TRBV30 and TRBJ1-6, with 9 bases that match TRBD1. The receptor's source is a human donor in good health, serving as a control. Sequenced: sorted CD4+, CD8+, or CD8+CD57+ T cells (not recorded which) from PBMCs. In nucleotides, the CDR3 is TGTGCCTGGAGTGGAGGACAGGGGAGGTCACCCCTCCACTTT. Its protein is CAWSGGQGRSPLHF.